This paragraph covers one TCR beta chain sequence. Which antigen it targets is not known. Base qualities are not at hand, and no much larger clone is one base apart. The cysteine opens and the phenylalanine closes a CDR3 of 14 amino acids. Only the CDR3 part of the read is kept: 42 bases, read in frame from the first base. Trimming removed 3 bases from V and 2 bases from J, leaving 13 bases between the germline ends. The germline V gene (reference sequence) specifies GTSNPN as CDR1 and SVGIG as CDR2. The data originate from a study of T cell responses to AZD1222 COVID-19 vaccine (dated by TCRdb to the early 2020s). With respect to the entire study: Because spike-specific TCR depth and breadth did not differ between the two schedules, AZD1222 recipients who got a second dose at roughly 4 weeks were pooled with those who got a second dose at roughly 12 weeks. Trial participants were enrolled by age into 18-55, 56-69 and 70-plus year subgroups, with around 150, 28 and 57 TCR-sequenced participants respectively. TCR sequencing covered over 230 trial participants: roughly 200 given two doses of AZD1222 and 26 given two doses of MenACWY control vaccine. What the research found in general, with its limitations: Because no day 14 peak-response samples were available, repertoires were characterized only after the peak T cell response. After two AZD1222 doses, both the breadth and the depth of spike-specific TCRs were significantly higher than at day 0 and than in MenACWY recipients. In the small 56-69-year group, the increase in depth fell short of significance, most likely because of low power. The whole spike protein was spanned by vaccine-associated CD4 TCRs, and dominant responses were seen in regions 160-218 and 743-854. Conclusions about previously exposed vaccinees are limited because only a handful of AZD1222 recipients were SARS-CoV-2 seropositive at baseline. Nearly half of unique spike-specific TCRs reportedly recognized epitopes outside regions mutated in the B.1.351 and B.1.1.7 variants. Most participants were white British and females outnumbered males, and the authors suggested that clonal diversity may have been underestimated.

Read against the paper, the sample's time point label means: baseline before first vaccination. Vaccinee samples came from UK trials COV001 and COV002, including a single-blind randomized controlled phase 2/3 trial of AZD1222 (ChAdOx1 nCoV-19) in healthy adults. For TCRbeta chain sequencing, PBMC samples from trial participants were taken at day 0 and at day 28 after the second dose. The CDR3 regions of human TCRbeta chains were subjected to immunosequencing. The original methods were these. Repertoire TCRs were matched against a reference library of SARS-CoV-2-specific TCRs generated with the MIRA antigen-specificity platform. Breadth was defined as the fraction of unique TCRs that were SARS-CoV-2-associated. Depth was defined as the fraction of total T cells that were SARS-CoV-2-associated. Using the MIRA data, each spike-specific TCR was assigned both to the spike region to which the TCR was reactive and to a CD4 or CD8 class. Log10-transformed breadth and depth values were compared by one-way ANOVA with Sidak's multiple comparisons tests. Held by TCRdb, this immuneACCESS table contains in-frame sequences only and omits some clones. Under half of the omission traces to an unresolved V gene where checked; the cause of the rest is unknown. That table supplies the V and J calls and clone size; D and trimming were determined from the DNA. In this sample the table shows some 100,000 clones, more than 70% of which occur a single time. In total, the top ten clones hold roughly a sixth of the sample.

This sequence uses TRBV30 and TRBJ2-5; the D region possibly corresponds to TRBD2 (6 bases align). The material sequenced was peripheral blood, taken on day 0 of AZD1222 vaccination. The TCR comes from an adult in good health. Read as DNA, the sequence is TGTGCCTGGAGCCCGACTAGTAGGCAAGAGACCCAGTACTTC. The translation is CAWSPTSRQETQYF.